The clone carrying this TCR beta chain has a count of ten or more. These data originate in a study of molecular identifiers for immune sequencing clone quantification. This CDR3 has 14 residues. The germline V gene has CDR1 DFQATT and CDR2 SNEGSKA (reference sequence). J lost 3 bases, V lost 0 bases, and 5 bases had no gene match. Via MiXCR, TCRdb re-called the PCR reads, giving one row per CDR3 protein. The table lists 65,000 or so distinct CDR3 sequences, approximately 17% of them singletons. As CD8+CD4-CCR7+CD45RA+ cells, naive CD8 T cells were sorted. The sequence derives from a human donor in good health. Some libraries in this study had Jurkat cell RNA spiked in. Specimen: naive CD8+ T cells from blood, with Jurkat cell RNA spiked in. Noted subset: FACS-sorted CD8+CD4-CCR7+CD45RA+ naive T cells. The gene calls are TRBV20-1 and TRBJ2-7, with 7 positions matching TRBD2. The CDR3 bases are TGCAGTGCTAGAGATCTCAGGACTAGCTACGAGCAGTACTTC. Encoded protein: CSARDLRTSYEQYF.